These T cell receptor beta chains were read from a single sample in a study of T cells in Graves' hyperthyroidism and ophthalmopathy. TCRdb re-derived calls from the multiplex PCR reads in MiXCR, one entry per CDR3 protein. The table has about 660,000 distinct CDR3 sequences, about 45% seen once; the top ten hold 6.5% to 9%. Sequenced material: peripheral blood or thyroid tissue (not recorded which). The origin of the receptors is an adult man with Graves' disease, either hyperthyroidism or ophthalmopathy (not recorded which). CDR3s include the opening cysteine and the closing phenylalanine or tryptophan. A D gene is named only where the DNA matches it firmly. Clone size is stated in some rows and not others, as once, few, many or a class when expanded.

v_gene	j_gene	abundance	d_gene	CDR3nt	CDR3aa
TRBV7-6	TRBJ1-1	.	.	TGTGCCAGCAGCCCCCGGTCGGTAGGGGGGAACACTGAAGCTTTCTTT	CASSPRSVGGNTEAFF
TRBV7-6	TRBJ1-5	.	.	TGTGCCAGCAGCCTACAGGGCCTGATATATCAGCCCCAGCATTTT	CASSLQGLIYQPQHF
TRBV29-1	TRBJ1-2	.	TRBD1	TGCAGCGTTGAAGACCCGGACAGGGCTGGCTACACCTTC	CSVEDPDRAGYTF
TRBV10-3	TRBJ1-5	few	.	TGTGCCAGCAGTTCGGTAGGGGGGCAGGGACATCAGCCCCAGCATTTT	CASSSVGGQGHQPQHF
TRBV2	TRBJ2-5	.	.	TGTGCCAGCAGAGAACTACCTCTTCAAGAGACCCAGTACTTC	CASRELPLQETQYF
TRBV7-2	TRBJ2-7	.	.	TGCGCCAGCAGCCAAGATAGTGCGGGATACGGGTACAAGCAGTACTTC	CASSQDSAGYGYKQYF
TRBV2	TRBJ1-2	.	.	TGTGCCAGCAGTTTATCCACCGACCCCAGGAGCCGAATGGTAGAGGGAGGGTCTGGCTACACCTTC	CASSLSTDPRSRMVEGGSGYTF
TRBV19	TRBJ1-2	.	.	TGTGCCAGTAGTATAGCACCAGACGCTAACTATGGCTACACCTTC	CASSIAPDANYGYTF
TRBV20-1	TRBJ1-1	few	TRBD1	TGCAGTGCTAGAGGGGGACAGGTGATACTTGAAGCTTTCTTT	CSARGGQVILEAFF
TRBV10-3	TRBJ1-1	.	.	TGTGCCATCAGTGAGTCAGAATGGGGGTCAGGGACTAAAGCTTTCTTT	CAISESEWGSGTKAFF
TRBV14	TRBJ1-2	many	.	TGTGCCAGCAGCCAAGATTGGGCCGCGGACAGCAACTATGGCTACACCTTC	CASSQDWAADSNYGYTF
TRBV7-2	TRBJ2-6	many	TRBD1	TGTGCCAGCAGCCAGGCCGGGACAGGGGCTGGGGCCAACGTCCTGACTTTC	CASSQAGTGAGANVLTF
TRBV5-1	TRBJ1-1	once	.	TGCGTCAGCAGCAGGGGACAGAACACTGAAGCTTTCTTT	CVSSRGQNTEAFF
TRBV20-1	TRBJ2-7	.	.	TGCAGTGCCTTAGCGGAGGTTTCCTACGAGCAGTACTTC	CSALAEVSYEQYF